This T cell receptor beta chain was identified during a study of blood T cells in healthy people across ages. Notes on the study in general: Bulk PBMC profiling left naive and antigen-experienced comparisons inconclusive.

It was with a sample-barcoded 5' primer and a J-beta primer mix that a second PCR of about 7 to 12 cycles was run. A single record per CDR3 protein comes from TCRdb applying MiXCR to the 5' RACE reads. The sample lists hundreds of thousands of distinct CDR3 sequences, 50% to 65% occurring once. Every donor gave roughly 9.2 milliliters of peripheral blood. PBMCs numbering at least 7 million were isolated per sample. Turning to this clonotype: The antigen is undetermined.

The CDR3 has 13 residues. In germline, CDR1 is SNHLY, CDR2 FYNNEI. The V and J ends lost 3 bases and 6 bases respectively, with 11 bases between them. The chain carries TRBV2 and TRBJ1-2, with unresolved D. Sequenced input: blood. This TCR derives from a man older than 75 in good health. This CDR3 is CASSDTRYDGYTF. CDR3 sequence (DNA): TGTGCCAGCAGTGATACCAGATATGATGGCTACACCTTC. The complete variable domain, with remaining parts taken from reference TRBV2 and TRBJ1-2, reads EPEVTQTPSHQVTQMGQEVILRCVPISNHLYFYWYRQILGQKVEFLVSFYNNEISEKSEIFDDQFSVERPDGSNFTLKIRSTKLEDSAMYFCASSDTRYDGYTFGSGTRLTVV.